A selection of T cell receptor beta chains follows, all from one sample in a study of blood T cell repertoires in COVID-19. Sequenced by immunoSEQ multiplex PCR; TCRdb stores in-frame clones only, minus some. Of over 85,000 clones in the sample, roughly 82% were seen once. Sequenced input: peripheral blood. These receptors came from a man aged 55-75 years with acute or convalescent COVID-19. Both conserved end residues are part of each CDR3. Each record gives: D gene, J gene, clone size, V gene, CDR3 DNA, CDR3 protein. The D gene is left open where the match is weak. Clone size is given for some rows only: seen once, a few or many times, or a class if the clone is expanded.

D: NA
J: TRBJ1-5
size: NA
V: TRBV4-1
DNA: TGCGCCAGCAGCCAAGATTCAGTTTTCGGGGTCGGGCAGCCCCAGCATTTT
CDR3: CASSQDSVFGVGQPQHF

D: TRBD1
J: TRBJ1-2
size: NA
V: TRBV28
DNA: TGTGCCAGCAGTGCGACAGGGAACTATGGCTACACCTTC
CDR3: CASSATGNYGYTF

D: NA
J: TRBJ1-1
size: NA
V: TRBV11-2
DNA: TGTGCCAGCAGCGAGGGGGAGAACACTGAAGCTTTCTTT
CDR3: CASSEGENTEAFF

D: NA
J: TRBJ2-1
size: NA
V: TRBV27
DNA: TGTGCCAGCAAACTTTTTACCCACTACAATGAGCAGTTCTTC
CDR3: CASKLFTHYNEQFF

D: TRBD1
J: TRBJ2-1
size: once
V: TRBV6-5
DNA: TGTGCCAGCAGTCGACAGGGACCTGAGCAGTTCTTC
CDR3: CASSRQGPEQFF

D: NA
J: TRBJ1-3
size: NA
V: TRBV4-2
DNA: TGTGCCACCGGCTCGAAAGGGAGAGGAAACACCATATATTTT
CDR3: CATGSKGRGNTIYF

D: NA
J: TRBJ1-6
size: once
V: TRBV7-2
DNA: TGTGCCAGCAGCTTACAGGGTAGCTCCTATAATTCACCCCTCCACTTT
CDR3: CASSLQGSSYNSPLHF

D: NA
J: TRBJ1-4
size: NA
V: TRBV7-2
DNA: TGTGCCAGCAGCTTAACGCAGGGGAATAATGAAAAACTGTTTTTT
CDR3: CASSLTQGNNEKLFF

D: NA
J: TRBJ1-2
size: NA
V: TRBV28
DNA: TGTGCCAGCAGTTTAAGACAGAACTATGGCTACACCTTC
CDR3: CASSLRQNYGYTF

D: NA
J: TRBJ2-5
size: NA
V: TRBV2
DNA: TGTGCCAGCAGTGAAGAGGGAGCCACCCAAGAGACCCAGTACTTC
CDR3: CASSEEGATQETQYF

D: NA
J: TRBJ1-5
size: NA
V: TRBV6-5
DNA: TGTGCCAGCAGCCCCGACAGGAAAGGTAATCAGCCCCAGCATTTT
CDR3: CASSPDRKGNQPQHF

D: NA
J: TRBJ2-5
size: few
V: TRBV28
DNA: TGTGCCAGCAGCCAGATGATTCGAGAGACCCAGTACTTC
CDR3: CASSQMIRETQYF

D: TRBD2
J: TRBJ2-3
size: NA
V: TRBV11-2
DNA: TGTGCCAGCAGCCGAGGGACTAGCGGGGTAGATACGCAGTATTTT
CDR3: CASSRGTSGVDTQYF

D: NA
J: TRBJ1-2
size: NA
V: TRBV4-3
DNA: TGCGCCAGCAGCCAAGATTATTTTCAGGGGTCATTCTTC
CDR3: CASSQDYFQGSFF

D: NA
J: TRBJ2-7
size: NA
V: TRBV5-1
DNA: TGCGCCAGCAGCTTGCGCCCTTCCGGGACCATCCTCAGGGGCTCCTACGAGCAGTACTTC
CDR3: CASSLRPSGTILRGSYEQYF

D: TRBD1
J: TRBJ1-2
size: NA
V: TRBV3-1/TRBV3-2
DNA: TGTGCCAGCAGCCTGGGACAGGGGGCCCACTATGGCTACACCTTC
CDR3: CASSLGQGAHYGYTF

D: NA
J: TRBJ1-3
size: NA
V: TRBV7-9
DNA: TGTGCCAGCAGGTGGACAGACTCTGGAAACACCATATATTTT
CDR3: CASRWTDSGNTIYF

D: NA
J: TRBJ1-1
size: NA
V: TRBV5-4
DNA: TGTGCCAGCAGCGCCGCGGGCAGGGGTTCAAGGGGAAACACTGAAGCTTTCTTT
CDR3: CASSAAGRGSRGNTEAFF

D: NA
J: TRBJ1-3
size: NA
V: TRBV28
DNA: TGTGCCAGCAGTCCCCGAGAGGAAGGAAACACCATATATTTT
CDR3: CASSPREEGNTIYF

D: NA
J: TRBJ1-5
size: once
V: TRBV7-8
DNA: TGTGCCAGCAGCTTAAACCCCAGGGGAAAGGGTCTCAATCAGCCCCAGCATTTT
CDR3: CASSLNPRGKGLNQPQHF

D: NA
J: TRBJ1-4
size: NA
V: TRBV5-1
DNA: TGCGCCCCCCGGGCGGCAAAGGGGAATGAAAAACTGTTTTTT
CDR3: CAPRAAKGNEKLFF

D: NA
J: TRBJ2-7
size: NA
V: TRBV5-1
DNA: TGCGCCAGCAGCTTGGATGGACAGTTCCTCTACGAGCAGTACTTC
CDR3: CASSLDGQFLYEQYF

D: NA
J: TRBJ1-2
size: NA
V: TRBV28
DNA: TGTGCCAGCAGTACCCGGGGAGGGTCTAGAGCTAACTATGGCTACACCTTC
CDR3: CASSTRGGSRANYGYTF

D: NA
J: TRBJ1-1
size: NA
V: TRBV6-2/TRBV6-3
DNA: TGTGCCAGCAGTTACCCCAGGTTAAGAAGGACTGAAGCTTTCTTT
CDR3: CASSYPRLRRTEAFF

D: TRBD1
J: TRBJ1-5
size: NA
V: TRBV19
DNA: TGTGCCAGTATTGGACAGGGGCTCAATCAGCCCCAGCATTTT
CDR3: CASIGQGLNQPQHF

D: NA
J: TRBJ1-1
size: NA
V: TRBV5-1
DNA: TGCGCCAGCAGCTTGGCGGGTGGAGGTGAAGCTTTCTTT
CDR3: CASSLAGGGEAFF

D: NA
J: TRBJ1-2
size: few
V: TRBV7-3
DNA: TGTGCCAGCAGCTTGGCGGGAGGCTATGGCTACACCTTC
CDR3: CASSLAGGYGYTF

D: NA
J: TRBJ2-5
size: NA
V: TRBV3-1/TRBV3-2
DNA: TGTGCCAGCAGCTCCCGGTTGGCAGGGGGGGAGACCCAGTACTTC
CDR3: CASSSRLAGGETQYF

D: NA
J: TRBJ1-1
size: NA
V: TRBV5-4
DNA: TGTGCCAGCAGCTTGGTAGGGGCTGCGAACACTGAAGCTTTCTTT
CDR3: CASSLVGAANTEAFF

D: NA
J: TRBJ1-1
size: NA
V: TRBV20-1
DNA: TGCAGTGCTAGTCTGTTTGGAGGCCAGAAACTGTCCACTGAAGCTTTCTTT
CDR3: CSASLFGGQKLSTEAFF

D: NA
J: TRBJ2-3
size: NA
V: TRBV3-1/TRBV3-2
DNA: TGTGCCAGCAGCCAAGTTAAAGATACGCAGTATTTT
CDR3: CASSQVKDTQYF

D: NA
J: TRBJ2-7
size: NA
V: TRBV11-2
DNA: TGTGCCAGCAGCCCACGACACTACGAGCAGTACTTC
CDR3: CASSPRHYEQYF